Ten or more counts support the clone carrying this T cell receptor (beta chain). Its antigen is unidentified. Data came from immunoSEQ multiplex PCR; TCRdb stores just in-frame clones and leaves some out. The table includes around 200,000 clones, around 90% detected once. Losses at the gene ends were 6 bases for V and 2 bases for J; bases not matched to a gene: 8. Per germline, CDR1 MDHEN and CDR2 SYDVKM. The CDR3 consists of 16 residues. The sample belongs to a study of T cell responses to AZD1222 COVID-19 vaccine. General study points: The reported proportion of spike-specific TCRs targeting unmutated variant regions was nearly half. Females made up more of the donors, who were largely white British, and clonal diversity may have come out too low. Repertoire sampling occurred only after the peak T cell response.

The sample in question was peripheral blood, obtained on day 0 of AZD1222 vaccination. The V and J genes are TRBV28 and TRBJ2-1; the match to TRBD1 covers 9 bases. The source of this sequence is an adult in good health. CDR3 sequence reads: CASRRTGGGAYNEQFF. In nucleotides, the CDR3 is TGTGCCAGCAGAAGAACAGGGGGCGGGGCCTACAATGAGCAGTTCTTC.